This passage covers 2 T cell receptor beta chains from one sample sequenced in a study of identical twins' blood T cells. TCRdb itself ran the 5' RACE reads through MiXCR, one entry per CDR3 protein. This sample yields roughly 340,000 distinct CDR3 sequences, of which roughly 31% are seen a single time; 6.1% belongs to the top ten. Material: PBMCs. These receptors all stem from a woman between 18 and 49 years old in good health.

CDR3 sequence: CASRQGGPLHF. The CDR3 region has the DNA TGTGCCAGCCGACAGGGGGGACCCCTCCACTTT. The genes are TRBV27 and TRBJ1-6; 9 bases are a match to TRBD1. Losses at the gene ends were 8 bases for V and 12 bases for J; bases not matched to a gene: 2. This CDR3 region has 11 residues. CDR1 and CDR2 from the germline V gene are MNHEY and SMNVEV (reference sequence).

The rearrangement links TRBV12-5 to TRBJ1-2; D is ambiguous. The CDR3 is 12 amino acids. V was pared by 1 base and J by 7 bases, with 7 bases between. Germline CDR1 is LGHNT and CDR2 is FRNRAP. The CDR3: CASGLEVGGYTF. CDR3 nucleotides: TGTGCTAGTGGTTTGGAAGTAGGTGGCTACACCTTC.